Detailed here is one T cell receptor (beta chain). These data originate in a study of T-cell memory formation after mild COVID-19. This CDR3 has 18 amino acids. Looked up from germline, CDR1 is SGHTA and CDR2 is FQGNSA. The germline V and J ends were trimmed by 1 base and 5 bases, with 23 bases remaining between them. TCRdb re-derived calls from the 5' RACE reads in MiXCR, one entry per CDR3 protein. The table includes 580,000 or so distinct CDR3 sequences, roughly 17% detected once. This chain connects TRBV7-2 to TRBJ1-2; D is possibly TRBD1 (5 bases). Sequenced input: PBMCs or a T cell subset sorted from them (not recorded which). This clonotype was obtained from an adult woman who had mild COVID-19 (a few samples of this study predate the infection). Cell type and time point are not known. This CDR3 reads CASSLDLLGGARMYGYTF. The CDR3 region has the DNA TGTGCCAGCAGCTTAGACTTATTAGGAGGGGCTCGTATGTATGGCTACACCTTC.